The rows below give T cell receptor beta chains drawn from one sample of a study of cytomegalovirus exposure and HLA in healthy donors. Libraries were prepared by immunoSEQ multiplex PCR; TCRdb keeps only in-frame clonotypes and omits some of them. In the table there are 110,000 to 150,000 clones, under 80% of which are singletons. Specimen: PBMCs. These receptors were collected from a woman between 50 and 59 years old in good health and CMV-seropositive. The CDR3 runs from the conserved cysteine through the conserved F or W. The D gene is left open where the match is weak. Clone size is shown for a subset of rows, as once, few, many or a class of expanded clone.

. | TRBJ2-1 | TRBV7-8 | 16 | TRBD2 | CASSTGPAGGHYEQFF | TGTGCCAGCAGCACAGGGCCAGCGGGGGGCCACTATGAGCAGTTCTTC
. | TRBJ1-6 | TRBV7-3 | 13 | . | CASSFDRNSPLHF | TGTGCCAGCAGCTTTGACAGGAATTCACCCCTCCACTTT
. | TRBJ1-5 | TRBV2 | 14 | . | CASSEYGEEGPQHF | TGTGCCAGCAGTGAATACGGCGAAGAGGGGCCCCAGCATTTT
. | TRBJ1-1 | TRBV11-2 | 12 | TRBD1 | CASSSLDREAFF | TGTGCCAGCAGCTCCTTGGACAGGGAGGCTTTCTTT
. | TRBJ2-2 | TRBV4-3 | 15 | TRBD1 | CASSLRDRGSGELFF | TGCGCCAGCAGCCTTCGGGACAGGGGATCCGGGGAGCTGTTTTTT
. | TRBJ1-5 | TRBV7-3 | 13 | . | CASSFDGYQPQHF | TGTGCCAGCAGCTTCGACGGGTATCAGCCCCAGCATTTT
. | TRBJ2-1 | TRBV7-9 | 18 | TRBD2 | CASSGSYGLAGTYNEQFF | TGTGCCAGCAGCGGAAGCTATGGACTAGCGGGAACCTACAATGAGCAGTTCTTC
. | TRBJ2-7 | TRBV5-4 | 15 | TRBD1 | CASSSGTGGFYEQYF | TGTGCCAGCAGTTCCGGGACAGGGGGCTTCTACGAGCAGTACTTC
. | TRBJ1-5 | TRBV18 | 14 | TRBD1 | CASSPGQDNQPQHF | TGTGCCAGCTCACCGGGACAGGACAATCAGCCCCAGCATTTT
. | TRBJ1-2 | TRBV9 | 13 | . | CASSAGGNYGYTF | TGTGCCAGCAGCGCCGGGGGGAACTATGGCTACACCTTC
. | TRBJ2-1 | TRBV5-4 | 15 | TRBD2 | CASSLRLADYNEQFF | TGTGCCAGCAGCTTGAGACTAGCAGATTACAATGAGCAGTTCTTC
. | TRBJ2-5 | TRBV29-1 | 15 | . | CSAGRGLATQETQYF | TGCAGCGCCGGTCGGGGGTTAGCTACCCAAGAGACCCAGTACTTC
. | TRBJ2-2 | TRBV2 | 15 | . | CASKVGDLYTGELFF | TGTGCCAGCAAAGTTGGGGACTTGTACACCGGGGAGCTGTTTTTT
few | TRBJ2-1 | TRBV15 | 16 | . | CATSRDGLFPYNEQFF | TGTGCCACCAGCAGAGATGGTCTATTCCCCTACAATGAGCAGTTCTTC
once | TRBJ2-5 | TRBV4-2 | 15 | TRBD2 | CASSQDSGGAETQYF | TGTGCCAGCAGCCAAGATTCCGGGGGGGCGGAGACCCAGTACTTC
. | TRBJ2-6 | TRBV9 | 16 | . | CASSASVSSGANVLTF | TGTGCCAGCAGCGCTAGCGTCAGTTCTGGGGCCAACGTCCTGACTTTC
few | TRBJ2-2 | TRBV7-2 | 19 | TRBD1 | CASSPETGGSPRDTGELFF | TGTGCCAGCAGCCCAGAGACAGGGGGCTCACCTCGGGACACCGGGGAGCTGTTTTTT
few | TRBJ1-6 | TRBV6-1 | 17 | TRBD1 | CASSEVASSGGNSPLHF | TGTGCCAGCAGTGAAGTGGCTTCGTCAGGGGGGAATTCACCCCTCCACTTT
once | TRBJ2-2 | TRBV7-2 | 14 | . | CASSLAGNTGELFF | TGTGCCAGCAGCTTAGCTGGCAACACCGGGGAGCTGTTTTTT
. | TRBJ1-6 | TRBV19 | 15 | . | CASSILGHGDSPLHF | TGTGCCAGTAGTATATTGGGGCACGGTGATTCACCCCTCCACTTT
few | TRBJ2-7 | TRBV14 | 12 | . | CASSVMGDEQYF | TGTGCCAGCAGTGTGATGGGCGACGAGCAGTACTTC
. | TRBJ2-1 | TRBV15 | 15 | TRBD2 | CATSRRLAGNDEQFF | TGTGCCACCAGCCGTAGACTAGCGGGGAACGATGAGCAGTTCTTC
. | TRBJ2-3 | TRBV11-2 | 16 | TRBD2 | CASSPRIAGVTDTQYF | TGTGCCAGCAGCCCCCGTATAGCGGGGGTCACAGATACGCAGTATTTT
. | TRBJ1-3 | TRBV5-6 | 15 | . | CASSLAGVAGNTIYF | TGTGCCAGCAGCCTGGCCGGGGTTGCTGGAAACACCATATATTTT
. | TRBJ1-1 | TRBV4-2 | 19 | TRBD1 | CASSQIGGDRGIVGTEAFF | TGTGCCAGCAGCCAAATAGGAGGGGACAGGGGAATCGTGGGGACTGAAGCTTTCTTT
. | TRBJ1-5 | TRBV6-5 | 14 | TRBD1 | CASTSGGAGQPQHF | TGTGCCAGCACCTCAGGGGGCGCGGGACAGCCCCAGCATTTT
. | TRBJ2-3 | TRBV5-1 | 14 | . | CASSLPGIADTQYF | TGCGCCAGCAGCTTGCCGGGAATAGCAGATACGCAGTATTTT
. | TRBJ1-2 | TRBV28 | 15 | TRBD1 | CASSTMTGGDYGYTF | TGTGCCAGCAGCACTATGACAGGGGGAGACTATGGCTACACCTTC
. | TRBJ2-1 | TRBV5-4 | 16 | TRBD1 | CASSYKPTGDYNEQFF | TGTGCCAGCAGCTATAAACCCACAGGGGACTACAATGAGCAGTTCTTC
. | TRBJ1-1 | TRBV2 | 14 | TRBD1 | CAILTRQGATEAFF | TGTGCCATCCTAACTCGACAGGGGGCGACTGAAGCTTTCTTT
. | TRBJ1-1 | TRBV7-9 | 13 | TRBD1 | CASSFPGGTEAFF | TGTGCCAGCAGCTTTCCAGGGGGCACTGAAGCTTTCTTT